The 20 T cell receptor beta chains below come from one sample, sequenced in a study of cytotoxic CD8 clonotypes in ibrutinib-treated CLL. Sequencing was performed with immunoSEQ multiplex PCR; in TCRdb, only in-frame clones are kept and a portion is missing. The sample contains 60,000 or so clones, 45% to 65% of which appear only once. This material consisted of PBMCs, taken after 12 months of ibrutinib treatment. The origin of the receptors is a human donor with chronic lymphocytic leukemia.

This chain links TRBV7-6 with TRBJ1-1; the D is unclear. The germline V and J ends were trimmed by 5 bases and 0 bases, with 10 bases remaining between them. From germline, CDR1 is SGHVS and CDR2 FNYEAQ. The CDR3 has 14 residues. The CDR3 nucleotides are TGTGCCAGCAGCCCTTATCAGGTGAACACTGAAGCTTTCTTT. Translating gives CASSPYQVNTEAFF. The whole variable domain, filled in from reference TRBV7-6 and TRBJ1-1, reads GAGVSQSPRYKVTKRGQDVALRCDPISGHVSLYWYRQALGQGPEFLTYFNYEAQQDKSGLPNDRFSAERPEGSISTLTIQRTEQRDSAMYRCASSPYQVNTEAFFGQGTRLTVV.

The genes are TRBV27 and TRBJ2-7; 8 bases are shared with TRBD1. Trimming cost V 6 bases and J 2 bases; bases outside gene matches: 9. Germline V lookup: CDR1 MNHEY, CDR2 SMNVEV (reference sequence). The CDR3 sequence is 15 residues long. CDR3 coding DNA: TGTGCCAGCAGCCTAAAAGGGACAGGACCCTACGAGCAGTACTTC. This translates into CASSLKGTGPYEQYF.

This clone was counted ten times or more. The CDR3, as DNA: TGTGCCAGCAGACAGGGGAGGGATTCACCCCTCCACTTT. It is translated as CASRQGRDSPLHF. The chain recombines TRBV2 with TRBJ1-6; the match to TRBD1 covers 7 bases. The V gene end was trimmed by 6 bases and the J gene end by 8 bases; junction bases not matched to a gene: 4. The CDR3 runs 13 residues. Germline V gives CDR1 SNHLY, CDR2 FYNNEI.

About this clone itself: A read error may account for a junction end that differs from germline. V is TRBV2 and J is TRBJ1-1; perhaps TRBD1 as D (6 bases). This CDR3 is built from 9 residues. Germline assignment: CDR1 SNHLY and CDR2 FYNNEI. The CDR3 is CASIEGDLF. DNA of the CDR3: TGTGCCAGCATTGAGGGGGACCTCTTT.

This clone was counted a few times. This chain links TRBV28 with TRBJ1-6; D unresolved. Germline CDR1 and CDR2: MDHEN and SYDVKM. CDR3 length equals 14 residues. V shed 6 bases and J shed 6 bases, with 12 bases lying between them. The DNA of the CDR3 is TGTGCCAGCAGCTCGGGGTTCGTTAATTCACCCCTCCACTTT. Amino acid sequence: CASSSGFVNSPLHF.

The chain joins TRBV2 to TRBJ1-2, with D uncertain. V was shortened by 4 bases and J by 1 base, with 10 bases between the two germline ends. The CDR3 sequence is 14 residues long. The germline V gene has CDR1 SNHLY and CDR2 FYNNEI. CDR3 residues: CASSVEGNNYGYTF. As DNA, the CDR3 is TGTGCCAGCAGTGTGGAGGGAAATAACTATGGCTACACCTTC.

V is TRBV10-3 and J is TRBJ2-7, with D possibly TRBD2 on 6 matching bases. The V end was cut by 7 bases, the J end by 3 bases, with 13 bases between. The CDR3 is 13 residues long. Germline CDR1 reads ENHRY; CDR2 reads SYGVKD. CDR3 amino acids: CAIMGGNRYEQYF. The CDR3, as DNA: TGTGCCATCATGGGAGGTAACCGCTACGAGCAGTACTTC.

The chain combines TRBV18 with TRBJ1-2; weak D call: TRBD1 (5 bases). Germline V gene lookup returns CDR1 KGHSH and CDR2 LQKENI. Trimming cost V 4 bases and J 2 bases, with 11 bases left between them. The CDR3 spans 14 residues. The CDR3 reads CASSLGDPNYGYTF. The CDR3 coding sequence is TGTGCCAGCTCACTGGGGGACCCGAACTATGGCTACACCTTC. The full variable domain, with the rest looked up from reference TRBV18 and TRBJ1-2, is NAGVMQNPRHLVRRRGQEARLRCSPMKGHSHVYWYRQLPEEGLKFMVYLQKENIIDESGMPKERFSAEFPKEGPSILRIQQVVRGDSAAYFCASSLGDPNYGYTFGSGTRLTVV.

The gene calls are TRBV28 and TRBJ2-1, with D unresolved. Germline CDR1 reads MDHEN; CDR2 reads SYDVKM. The length of the CDR3 is 16 residues. Trimming removed 5 bases from V and 5 bases from J, with 19 bases in between. The CDR3 sequence: CASSLRRTLIDNEQFF. The CDR3 DNA sequence: TGTGCCAGCAGTCTCAGAAGGACCCTGATCGACAATGAGCAGTTCTTC.

The chain couples TRBV5-1 to TRBJ1-3; D not certain. V lost 2 bases and J lost 6, with 9 bases in between. CDR1 and CDR2 (germline): SGHRS, YFSETQ. The CDR3 is made up of 13 amino acids. CDR3 loop: CASSFDSANTIYF. The CDR3 nucleotides are TGCGCCAGCAGCTTCGACTCAGCAAACACCATATATTTT.

The chain carries TRBV6-5 and TRBJ2-2; unclear D gene. Trimming stripped 6 bases from V and 6 bases from J, with 8 bases between. In germline, CDR1 is MNHEY, CDR2 SVGAGI. The CDR3 consists of 12 residues. The CDR3 DNA reads TGTGCCAGCAGCCAACCGGCCGGGGAGCTGTTTTTT. It yields the protein CASSQPAGELFF.

In nucleotides, the CDR3 is TGTGCCACCAGCTCACGGTGGGATCTTTACGAGCAGTACTTC. It encodes CATSSRWDLYEQYF. This chain connects TRBV15 to TRBJ2-7; D not certain. Germline V lookup: CDR1 LNHNV, CDR2 YYDKDF (reference sequence). Trimming took off 5 bases at V and 4 bases at J, with 15 bases between the two ends. The CDR3 is 14 amino acids.

The CDR3 loop is CASKPYGGAQYF. In DNA, the CDR3 is TGTGCCAGCAAACCCTACGGGGGTGCGCAGTATTTT. This chain uses TRBV9 with TRBJ2-3, with TRBD2 as a possible D gene (6 bases). The germline V gene encodes CDR1 SGDLS and CDR2 YYNGEE. CDR3 length equals 12 residues. Trimming cost V 6 bases and J 10 bases, with 15 bases left between them.

The V and J genes are TRBV18 and TRBJ1-1, with 7 bases that match TRBD1. This CDR3 comprises 15 residues. Losses at the gene ends were 2 bases for V and 6 bases for J; bases not matched to a gene: 9. Germline CDR1 reads KGHSH; CDR2 reads LQKENI. The CDR3 coding sequence is TGTGCCAGCTCACCAAAGACAGGGTTTATCTCTGAAGCTTTCTTT. This gives the protein CASSPKTGFISEAFF.

The CDR3 loop reads CASSVGYRGYGYTF. The DNA of the CDR3 is TGTGCCAGCAGCGTAGGGTACAGGGGCTATGGCTACACCTTC. The chain couples TRBV9 to TRBJ1-2, with 7 positions matching TRBD1. Germline CDR1 SGDLS, CDR2 YYNGEE. CDR3 length equals 14 residues. V was clipped by 0 bases and J by 4 bases; unmatched bases: 3.

The rearrangement uses TRBV5-1 and TRBJ2-3, with D possibly matching TRBD2 (6 bases). The CDR3 loop spans 16 amino acids. The germline CDR1 and CDR2 sequences are SGHRS and YFSETQ. Trimming removed 0 bases from V and 4 bases from J, with 15 bases in between. CDR3 DNA sequence: TGCGCCAGCAGCTTGGGGACTACCTCTGGTGCAGATACGCAGTATTTT. It specifies CASSLGTTSGADTQYF.

The rearrangement uses TRBV19 and TRBJ2-5; 13 bases are a match to TRBD2. The J segment lost 5 bases and the V segment lost 5 bases, leaving 8 bases of the junction unmatched. The CDR3 sequence is 16 residues long. Germline CDR1 and CDR2: LNHDA and SQIVND (reference sequence). The DNA for the CDR3 is TGTGCCAGTAGTGTAACTAGCGGGAGGGTTTTGGAGACCCAGTACTTC. This encodes CASSVTSGRVLETQYF.

In its sample, this clone was seen a few times. The rearrangement uses TRBV18 and TRBJ1-2, with D perhaps TRBD1 (6 bases). This CDR3 is 13 amino acids long. The germline V gene has CDR1 KGHSH and CDR2 LQKENI. V lost 4 bases to trimming and J lost 3 bases, with 9 bases between them. CDR3 residues: CASSQDSYYGYTF. The CDR3 nucleotides are TGTGCCAGCTCACAGGACAGCTACTATGGCTACACCTTC.

V and J are TRBV11-2 and TRBJ2-2; D remains ambiguous. Germline CDR1 and CDR2: SGHAT and FQNNGV. This CDR3 comprises 14 residues. Trimming stripped 5 bases from V and 4 bases from J, with 11 bases between. CDR3 sequence: CASSLGRLTGELFF. In nucleotides, the CDR3 is TGTGCCAGCAGCCTGGGTCGTCTCACCGGGGAGCTGTTTTTT.

The chain combines TRBV4-1 with TRBJ2-4; possible D gene TRBD1, 6 bases. Germline CDR1 MGHRA, CDR2 YSYEKL. The V and J ends lost 1 base and 8 bases respectively, with 18 bases between them. The CDR3 is made up of 16 amino acids. CDR3 nucleotides: TGCGCCAGCAGCCAAGGCTACAGGGTCAGTTCACACATTCAGTACTTC. Translated: CASSQGYRVSSHIQYF.